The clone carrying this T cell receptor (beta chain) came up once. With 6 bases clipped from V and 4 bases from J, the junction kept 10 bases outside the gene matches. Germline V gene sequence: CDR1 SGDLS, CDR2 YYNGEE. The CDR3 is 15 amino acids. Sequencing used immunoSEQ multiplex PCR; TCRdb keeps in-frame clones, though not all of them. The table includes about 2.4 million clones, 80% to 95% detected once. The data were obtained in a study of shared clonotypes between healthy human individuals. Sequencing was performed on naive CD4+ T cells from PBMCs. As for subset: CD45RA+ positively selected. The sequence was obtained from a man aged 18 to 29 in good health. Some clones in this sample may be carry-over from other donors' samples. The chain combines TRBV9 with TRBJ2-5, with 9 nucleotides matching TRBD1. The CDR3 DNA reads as TGTGCCAGCAACCCCCTCGGACAGGGGCTAGAGACCCAGTACTTC. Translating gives CASNPLGQGLETQYF. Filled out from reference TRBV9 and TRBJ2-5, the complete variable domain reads DSGVTQTPKHLITATGQRVTLRCSPRSGDLSVYWYQQSLDQGLQFLIQYYNGEERAKGNILERFSAQQFPDLHSELNLSSLELGDSALYFCASNPLGQGLETQYFGPGTRLLVL.